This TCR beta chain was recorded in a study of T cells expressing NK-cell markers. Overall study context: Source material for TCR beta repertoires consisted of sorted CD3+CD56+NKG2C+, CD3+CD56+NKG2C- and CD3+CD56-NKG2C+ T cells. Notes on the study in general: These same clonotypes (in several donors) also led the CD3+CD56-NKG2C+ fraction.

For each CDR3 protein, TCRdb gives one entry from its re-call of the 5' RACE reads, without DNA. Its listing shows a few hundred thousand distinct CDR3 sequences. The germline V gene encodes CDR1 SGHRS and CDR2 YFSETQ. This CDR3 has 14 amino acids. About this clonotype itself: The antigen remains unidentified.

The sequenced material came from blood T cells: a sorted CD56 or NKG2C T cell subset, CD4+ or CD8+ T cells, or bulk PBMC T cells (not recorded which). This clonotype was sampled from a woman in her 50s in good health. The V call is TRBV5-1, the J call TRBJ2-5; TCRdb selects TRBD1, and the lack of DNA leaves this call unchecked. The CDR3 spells CASSRRSGLETQYF.